These 24 T cell receptor beta chains came from one sample sequenced in a study of cytomegalovirus exposure and HLA in healthy donors. PCR amplification relied on 60 Vbeta primers (plus 13 Jbeta primers). TCRdb's copy holds only in-frame clones and misses some; the assay was immunoSEQ multiplex PCR. Counted here are about 70,000 clones, 75% to 90% occurring once; the ten biggest clones make up 2%. Sequenced input: PBMCs. Receptors originate from a woman aged 30 to 39 in good health and CMV-seronegative.

The rearrangement links TRBV7-2 to TRBJ1-2; weak D call: TRBD1 (5 bases). The CDR3 loop spans 14 amino acids. Germline lookup yields CDR1 SGHTA and CDR2 FQGNSA. Deletions cut 3 bases from V and 5 bases from J, with 13 bases between. CDR3 amino acids: CASSLRLEGYGYTF. CDR3 coding DNA: TGTGCCAGCAGCTTGAGGCTGGAGGGGTATGGCTACACCTTC.

The sample holds a few counts of this clone. The chain is built from TRBV5-1 and TRBJ1-1, with 8 bases matching TRBD1. The CDR3 length is 15 residues. The J segment lost 1 base and the V segment lost 5 bases, leaving 7 bases of the junction unmatched. CDR1 and CDR2 (germline): SGHRS, YFSETQ. The CDR3 DNA is TGCGCCAGCAGAACGGGACAGGCATGGAACACTGAAGCTTTCTTT. As protein: CASRTGQAWNTEAFF.

This rearrangement joins TRBV15 to TRBJ1-4; D is unresolved. Germline lookup yields CDR1 LNHNV and CDR2 YYDKDF (reference sequence). The CDR3 length is 14 residues. V was trimmed by 8 bases and J by 0 bases, leaving 10 bases between them. The CDR3 nucleotides read TGTGCCACCTCCCCCGGGGCAACTAATGAAAAACTGTTTTTT. As protein: CATSPGATNEKLFF.

This chain uses TRBV13 with TRBJ1-2; D is unresolved. This CDR3 comprises 16 residues. In germline, CDR1 is PRHDT, CDR2 FYEKMQ (reference sequence). Deletions cut 1 base from V and 3 bases from J, with 15 bases between. The CDR3 DNA follows: TGTGCCAGCAGCTTAGTGCGCGGAAATAAGGACTATGGCTACACCTTC. Translation gives CASSLVRGNKDYGYTF.

The rearrangement uses TRBV5-1 and TRBJ2-7; 9 bases map to TRBD2. The V segment lost 3 bases and the J segment 3 bases; nucleotides outside the gene matches: 7. Germline V gene data show CDR1 as SGHRS and CDR2 as YFSETQ. The CDR3 covers 15 residues. The DNA for the CDR3 is TGCGCCAGCAGCTCCGGGACTAGCTCACTCTACGAGCAGTACTTC. The encoded protein is CASSSGTSSLYEQYF.

This chain connects TRBV27 to TRBJ1-1, with a weak D call TRBD1 (6 bases). Germline-derived CDR1 and CDR2 are MNHEY and SMNVEV (reference sequence). V was clipped by 3 bases and J by 1 base, with 6 bases between them. The CDR3 is 13 residues long. The CDR3 DNA reads as TGTGCCAGCAGTTTGGGACAGAACACTGAAGCTTTCTTT. Its protein product is CASSLGQNTEAFF.

The chain links TRBV11-2 to TRBJ2-1, with 11 bases aligning to TRBD2. V shed 5 bases, J shed 4 bases, and the junction held 10 bases outside the gene matches. Germline CDR1 is SGHAT and CDR2 is FQNNGV. The CDR3 consists of 17 residues. CDR3 sequence (DNA): TGTGCCAGCAGCCTCTCGGCTAGCGGGAGGCCATACAATGAGCAGTTCTTC. This sequence encodes CASSLSASGRPYNEQFF. The complete variable domain, with remaining parts taken from reference TRBV11-2 and TRBJ2-1, reads EAGVAQSPRYKIIEKRQSVAFWCNPISGHATLYWYQQILGQGPKLLIQFQNNGVVDDSQLPKDRFSAERLKGVDSTLKIQPAKLEDSAVYLCASSLSASGRPYNEQFFGPGTRLTVL.

This chain joins TRBV19 and TRBJ1-2; the match to TRBD1 covers 9 bases. Germline V gene sequence: CDR1 LNHDA, CDR2 SQIVND (reference sequence). J gave up 5 bases and V 3 bases, and 4 bases lay outside the gene matches. There are 14 residues in the CDR3. Here the CDR3 DNA reads TGTGCCAGTAGTATGGACAGGGGATTTTATGGCTACACCTTC. This gives the protein CASSMDRGFYGYTF.

V and J are TRBV2 and TRBJ2-5; 8 nucleotides agree with TRBD2. The J call may not be correct, given that the DNA end is closer to TRBJ2-7. From germline, CDR1 is SNHLY and CDR2 FYNNEI. The CDR3 loop spans 18 amino acids. The CDR3 sequence: CASSESPEPAGVRGEQYF. Here the CDR3 DNA reads TGTGCCAGCAGTGAATCCCCAGAACCAGCGGGAGTTCGAGGCGAGCAGTACTTC.

The V gene is TRBV7-9, the J gene TRBJ2-7; 8 bases are a match to TRBD1. Germline V lookup: CDR1 SEHNR, CDR2 FQNEAQ (reference sequence). This CDR3 contains 12 residues. Unmatched junction bases numbered 4, after V lost 6 bases and J lost 6 bases. In DNA, the CDR3 is TGTGCCAGCAGGCTTACAGGGGGCGAGCAGTACTTC. It specifies CASRLTGGEQYF.

The sample holds a few counts of this clone. The rearrangement uses TRBV7-2 and TRBJ1-1; 7 bases agree with TRBD1. The CDR3 runs 14 residues. Losses at the gene ends were 5 bases for V and 1 base for J; bases not matched to a gene: 4. Per the germline V gene, CDR1 is SGHTA and CDR2 is FQGNSA. CDR3 region: CASSPRTGNTEAFF. The CDR3 DNA follows: TGTGCCAGCAGCCCCAGGACAGGGAACACTGAAGCTTTCTTT.

V and J are TRBV4-1 and TRBJ2-5, with TRBD1 matching over 7 bases. The CDR3 totals 15 residues. The ends lost 3 bases at V and 1 base at J; junction bases unmatched: 5. Germline V gene sequence: CDR1 MGHRA, CDR2 YSYEKL. The CDR3 sequence: CASSQGRQGQETQYF. The CDR3 DNA sequence: TGCGCCAGCAGCCAGGGAAGACAGGGCCAAGAGACCCAGTACTTC.

The chain combines TRBV7-9 with TRBJ2-7, with 9 nucleotides matching TRBD2. Germline lookup yields CDR1 SEHNR and CDR2 FQNEAQ (reference sequence). Trimming removed 5 bases from V and 5 bases from J; junction bases left unmatched: 4. The CDR3 is 13 residues long. The CDR3 nucleotides read TGTGCCAGCAGCGATAGCGGGAGCCACGAGCAGTACTTC. Protein: CASSDSGSHEQYF.

There are a few counts of this clone. The chain combines TRBV19 with TRBJ2-7; possibly TRBD2 for D (5 bases). The CDR3 extends over 13 amino acids. V dropped 3 bases and J dropped 3 bases, with 9 bases sitting between them. The germline V gene has CDR1 LNHDA and CDR2 SQIVND (reference sequence). The CDR3 is CASSIRLNYEQYF. The CDR3 nucleotides read TGTGCCAGTAGTATTCGACTAAACTACGAGCAGTACTTC.

The table lists this clone with a few counts. The rearrangement joins TRBV7-9 to TRBJ2-5; D is possibly TRBD2 (6 bases). Germline values: CDR1 SEHNR, CDR2 FQNEAQ (reference sequence). Trimming took 5 bases from V and 5 from J, leaving 15 bases between them. The CDR3 spans 14 residues. In DNA, the CDR3 is TGTGCCAGCAGCGTGGGACTCCGGGCCGAGACCCAGTACTTC. Its protein product is CASSVGLRAETQYF.

This clone has just a few counts. In nucleotides, the CDR3 is TGTGCCAGTAGTATAACCGGGACTAGCGGGAGCGATGAGCAGTTCTTC. It codes for CASSITGTSGSDEQFF. The V gene is TRBV19, the J gene TRBJ2-1; 14 bases align to TRBD2. Per the germline V gene, CDR1 is LNHDA and CDR2 is SQIVND (reference sequence). The CDR3 covers 16 residues. V was pared by 2 bases and J by 8 bases, with 5 bases of the junction left unmatched.

This clone was detected only once. The chain joins TRBV6-1 to TRBJ2-4, with D tentatively TRBD1 (6 bases). Trimming removed 5 bases at V and 8 bases at J, with 22 bases between. Germline CDR1 and CDR2: MNHNS and SASEGT. The CDR3 covers 16 residues. As DNA, the CDR3 is TGTGCCAGCAGTAAAGGCTGGGGGTACTACAGGGACATTCAGTACTTC. Amino acid sequence: CASSKGWGYYRDIQYF.

This sequence joins TRBV7-3 and TRBJ2-1, with TRBD1 identical over 7 bases. CDR3 length: 15 residues. Germline assignment: CDR1 SGHTA and CDR2 FQGTGA. Trimming cost V 6 bases and J 1 base; bases outside gene matches: 6. The DNA for the CDR3 is TGTGCCAGCAGTCGGGACAGCAATTCCTACAATGAGCAGTTCTTC. Protein product: CASSRDSNSYNEQFF.

The chain joins TRBV29-1 to TRBJ2-1; 7 bases line up with TRBD2. V was clipped by 2 bases and J by 0 bases; unmatched bases: 7. This CDR3 has 16 residues. Per germline, CDR1 SQVTM and CDR2 ANQGSEA. Here the CDR3 DNA reads TGCAGCGTTGAACTAGCGGAGAGAAGCTCCTACAATGAGCAGTTCTTC. Translating it yields CSVELAERSSYNEQFF.

The V and J genes are TRBV7-2 and TRBJ2-1; 9 nucleotides line up with TRBD2. The CDR3 length is 14 residues. Germline CDR1 SGHTA, CDR2 FQGNSA. V gave up 3 bases and J gave up 5 bases; unmatched junction bases: 2. CDR3 region: CASSFSGSNNEQFF. As DNA, the CDR3 is TGTGCCAGCAGCTTTAGCGGGAGTAACAATGAGCAGTTCTTC.

J is TRBJ2-3 and V is TRBV7-9, with a tentative D call TRBD2 (6 bases). The CDR3 runs to 13 residues. Germline V gene sequence: CDR1 SEHNR, CDR2 FQNEAQ (reference sequence). Trimming shortened V by 2 bases and J by 6 bases, and 9 bases separated the two germline ends. For the CDR3, the DNA is TGTGCCAGCAGCTTACGGGAGACTGATACGCAGTATTTT. Residues: CASSLRETDTQYF. Filled out from reference TRBV7-9 and TRBJ2-3, the complete variable domain reads DTGVSQNPRHKITKRGQNVTFRCDPISEHNRLYWYRQTLGQGPEFLTYFQNEAQLEKSRLLSDRFSAERPKGSFSTLEIQRTEQGDSAMYLCASSLRETDTQYFGPGTRLTVL.

The rearrangement links TRBV30 to TRBJ1-1; D gene uncertain. This CDR3 region has 11 residues. CDR1 and CDR2 (germline): GTSNPN, SVGIG (reference sequence). V lost 1 base, J lost 11 bases, and 11 bases lay in between. CDR3 in amino acids: CAWSAQALAFF. DNA of the CDR3: TGTGCCTGGAGTGCTCAGGCGCTTGCTTTCTTT.

This rearrangement joins TRBV5-1 to TRBJ1-1; D unresolved. V gave up 4 bases and J gave up 2 bases, with 12 bases separating them. From germline, CDR1 is SGHRS and CDR2 YFSETQ. The CDR3 has 14 amino acids. Written as DNA, the CDR3 is TGCGCCAGCAGCCCTCGCCAGGATAACACTGAAGCTTTCTTT. This sequence encodes CASSPRQDNTEAFF.

The chain recombines TRBV9 with TRBJ1-2, with TRBD1 identical over 7 bases. The length of the CDR3 is 14 residues. CDR1 and CDR2 (germline): SGDLS, YYNGEE. J was trimmed by 5 bases and V by 0 bases; bases with no gene match: 4. CDR3 DNA: TGTGCCAGCAGCGTAGAGGCAGGGGGTTATGGCTACACCTTC. This encodes CASSVEAGGYGYTF. The whole variable domain, remainder taken from reference TRBV9 and TRBJ1-2, is DSGVTQTPKHLITATGQRVTLRCSPRSGDLSVYWYQQSLDQGLQFLIQYYNGEERAKGNILERFSAQQFPDLHSELNLSSLELGDSALYFCASSVEAGGYGYTFGSGTRLTVV.